This is a list of T cell receptor beta chains from one sample in a study of blood T cell repertoires in COVID-19. TCRdb's table, derived via immunoSEQ multiplex PCR, lists solely in-frame clones and lacks some. The table has 250,000 to 300,000 clones, more than 75% seen once. The sample consisted of PBMCs or T cells enriched from blood (not recorded which). The source is a woman aged 60-75 years in a cohort exposed to, infected with or recovered from COVID-19 (not recorded which). The CDR3 runs from the conserved cysteine through the conserved F or W. The D gene is left open where the match is weak. Clone size is not always given. Where it is, it says once, few, many or a class for expanded clones.

v_gene: TRBV28
d_gene: .
abundance: .
j_gene: TRBJ1-2
CDR3nt: TGTGCCAGCAGTTTACAGAATGGCTACACCTTC
CDR3aa: CASSLQNGYTF

v_gene: TRBV6-2/TRBV6-3
d_gene: .
abundance: once
j_gene: TRBJ2-7
CDR3nt: TGTGCCAGCAGTACACGACAGTCCTACGAGCAGTACTTC
CDR3aa: CASSTRQSYEQYF

v_gene: TRBV4-1
d_gene: .
abundance: .
j_gene: TRBJ2-7
CDR3nt: TGCGCCAGCAGCCAAGATGAAGTCGGGAGTTCCTACGAGCAGTACTTC
CDR3aa: CASSQDEVGSSYEQYF

v_gene: TRBV5-6
d_gene: .
abundance: .
j_gene: TRBJ1-4
CDR3nt: TGTGCCAGCAGCTTGGCGGGGGCTAATGAAAAACTGTTTTTT
CDR3aa: CASSLAGANEKLFF

v_gene: TRBV6-5
d_gene: .
abundance: .
j_gene: TRBJ1-5
CDR3nt: TGTGCCAGCAGTCCCCGAGGAAGTAGCAATCAGCCCCAGCATTTT
CDR3aa: CASSPRGSSNQPQHF

v_gene: TRBV5-6
d_gene: .
abundance: .
j_gene: TRBJ1-3
CDR3nt: TGTGCCAGCAGCCCGGAACAGGGACGGTCTGGAAACACCATATATTTT
CDR3aa: CASSPEQGRSGNTIYF

v_gene: TRBV28
d_gene: TRBD2
abundance: once
j_gene: TRBJ2-1
CDR3nt: TGTGCCAGCAGTTTACCCGGGACGGCCGGGACTATACCGTTCTTC
CDR3aa: CASSLPGTAGTIPFF

v_gene: TRBV7-7
d_gene: TRBD2
abundance: .
j_gene: TRBJ2-7
CDR3nt: TGTGCTAGCAGCTTAGTAGGGACGCCGGGACTAGCGGGAGGGGATGGTTCCTACGAGCAGTACTTC
CDR3aa: CASSLVGTPGLAGGDGSYEQYF

v_gene: TRBV6-1
d_gene: TRBD1
abundance: .
j_gene: TRBJ1-1
CDR3nt: TGTGCCAGCAGTGAAGCGGGACAGGGGGTGAGTTGGTGGAACACTGAAGCTTTCTTT
CDR3aa: CASSEAGQGVSWWNTEAFF

v_gene: TRBV5-1
d_gene: .
abundance: .
j_gene: TRBJ2-5
CDR3nt: TGCGCCAGCCGGGGCCAAGAGACCCAGTACTTC
CDR3aa: CASRGQETQYF

v_gene: TRBV6-2/TRBV6-3
d_gene: .
abundance: .
j_gene: TRBJ2-7
CDR3nt: TGTGCCAGCAGTTACGATATCCCCCGGACTACTTACGAGCAGTACTTC
CDR3aa: CASSYDIPRTTYEQYF

v_gene: TRBV7-9
d_gene: .
abundance: .
j_gene: TRBJ2-5
CDR3nt: TGTGCCAGCAGCAGCGGGGAGACCCAGTACTTC
CDR3aa: CASSSGETQYF

v_gene: TRBV7-9
d_gene: .
abundance: once
j_gene: TRBJ2-1
CDR3nt: TGTGCCAGCAACCCGGACAGATTCAATGAGCAGTTCTTC
CDR3aa: CASNPDRFNEQFF

v_gene: TRBV7-9
d_gene: TRBD1
abundance: .
j_gene: TRBJ1-2
CDR3nt: TGTGCCAGCAGCTTATCTCGGACAGGGAGTAACTATGGCTACACCTTC
CDR3aa: CASSLSRTGSNYGYTF

v_gene: TRBV15
d_gene: .
abundance: .
j_gene: TRBJ1-1
CDR3nt: TGTGCCACCAGCACCCCGGTCGGGCGGACAGCGAACACTGAAGCTTTCTTT
CDR3aa: CATSTPVGRTANTEAFF

v_gene: TRBV5-1
d_gene: .
abundance: .
j_gene: TRBJ2-7
CDR3nt: TGCGCCAGCAGCCTAGGGGGTTCTACCTACGAGCAGTACTTC
CDR3aa: CASSLGGSTYEQYF

v_gene: TRBV30
d_gene: TRBD2
abundance: .
j_gene: TRBJ2-5
CDR3nt: TGTGCCTCGGACGGGGGGTACCAAGAGACCCAGTACTTC
CDR3aa: CASDGGYQETQYF

v_gene: TRBV10-2
d_gene: TRBD2
abundance: .
j_gene: TRBJ2-3
CDR3nt: TGCGCCAGCAGAGCGGGAGTCTCTGGCACAGATACGCAGTATTTT
CDR3aa: CASRAGVSGTDTQYF

v_gene: TRBV2
d_gene: TRBD2
abundance: .
j_gene: TRBJ2-1
CDR3nt: TGTGCCAGCAGGCCACAGGGGACGGGACTAGCGGGAGACAATGAGCAGTTCTTC
CDR3aa: CASRPQGTGLAGDNEQFF

v_gene: TRBV9
d_gene: TRBD2
abundance: once
j_gene: TRBJ2-7
CDR3nt: TGTGCCAGCAGCGCCCCGGGGAGGGGTACCTACGAGCAGTACTTC
CDR3aa: CASSAPGRGTYEQYF

v_gene: TRBV5-1
d_gene: .
abundance: .
j_gene: TRBJ1-1
CDR3nt: TGCGCCAGCAGTCGTCAGGATTACACTGAAGCTTTCTTT
CDR3aa: CASSRQDYTEAFF

v_gene: TRBV7-9
d_gene: TRBD1
abundance: .
j_gene: TRBJ1-1
CDR3nt: TGTGCCAGCAGCTTCGGACAGGGGGCTGAAGCTTTCTTT
CDR3aa: CASSFGQGAEAFF

v_gene: TRBV4-3
d_gene: TRBD2
abundance: .
j_gene: TRBJ2-1
CDR3nt: TGCGCCAGCAGCCGACGTCTAGCGGACTCCTACAATGAGCAGTTCTTC
CDR3aa: CASSRRLADSYNEQFF

v_gene: TRBV10-3
d_gene: .
abundance: .
j_gene: TRBJ1-1
CDR3nt: TGTGCCATCAGTGAGTCTCAGGGGAACACTGAAGCTTTCTTT
CDR3aa: CAISESQGNTEAFF

v_gene: TRBV28
d_gene: TRBD1
abundance: .
j_gene: TRBJ1-6
CDR3nt: TGTGCCAGCAGTCCTCGGACAGGGCCGTACTCACCCCTCCACTTT
CDR3aa: CASSPRTGPYSPLHF

v_gene: TRBV28
d_gene: .
abundance: .
j_gene: TRBJ1-6
CDR3nt: TGTGCCAGCAGCCAACAGAGTGGAGGGTCACCCCTCCACTTT
CDR3aa: CASSQQSGGSPLHF

v_gene: TRBV5-1
d_gene: TRBD2
abundance: .
j_gene: TRBJ2-2
CDR3nt: TGCGCCAGCAGCTTACGGGCTGTTGGCGGGAGCACCGGGGAGCTGTTTTTT
CDR3aa: CASSLRAVGGSTGELFF

v_gene: TRBV15
d_gene: .
abundance: .
j_gene: TRBJ1-1
CDR3nt: TGTGCCACCAGCAGAGGTGGTACACCTACTGAAGCTTTCTTT
CDR3aa: CATSRGGTPTEAFF